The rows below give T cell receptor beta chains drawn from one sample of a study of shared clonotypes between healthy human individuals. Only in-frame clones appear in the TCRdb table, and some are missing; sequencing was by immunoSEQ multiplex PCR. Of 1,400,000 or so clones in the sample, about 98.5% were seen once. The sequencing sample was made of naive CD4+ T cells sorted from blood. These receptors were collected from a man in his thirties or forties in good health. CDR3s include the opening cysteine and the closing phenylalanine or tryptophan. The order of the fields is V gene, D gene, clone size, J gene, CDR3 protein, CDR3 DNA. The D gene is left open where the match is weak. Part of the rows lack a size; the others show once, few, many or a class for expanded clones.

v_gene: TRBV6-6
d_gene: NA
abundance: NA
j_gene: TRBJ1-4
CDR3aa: CASSWKQGVAEKLFF
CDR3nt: TGTGCCAGCAGTTGGAAACAGGGAGTAGCTGAAAAACTGTTTTTT

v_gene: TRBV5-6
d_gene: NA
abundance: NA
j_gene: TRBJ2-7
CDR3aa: CASSLRLHSYEQYF
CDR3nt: TGTGCCAGCAGCTTGAGACTCCACTCCTACGAGCAGTACTTC

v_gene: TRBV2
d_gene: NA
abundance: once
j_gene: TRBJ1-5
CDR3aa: CASSTDRNQPQHF
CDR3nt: TGTGCCAGCAGTACAGACAGGAATCAGCCCCAGCATTTT

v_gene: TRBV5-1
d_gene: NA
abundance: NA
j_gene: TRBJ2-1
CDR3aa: CASSLGQGREFF
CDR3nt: TGCGCCAGCAGCTTGGGCCAGGGAAGGGAGTTCTTC

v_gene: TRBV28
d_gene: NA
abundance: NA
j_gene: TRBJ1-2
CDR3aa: CASKIQDAYSYGYTF
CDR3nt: TGTGCCAGCAAGATACAGGATGCATACTCCTATGGCTACACCTTC

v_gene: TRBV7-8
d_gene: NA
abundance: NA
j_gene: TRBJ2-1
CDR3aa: CASSLPRLLGEQFF
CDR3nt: TGTGCCAGCAGCTTACCCAGGCTGCTCGGTGAGCAGTTCTTC

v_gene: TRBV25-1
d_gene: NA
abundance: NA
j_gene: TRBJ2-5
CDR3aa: CASSDWGEETQYF
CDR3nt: TGTGCCAGCAGTGATTGGGGGGAAGAGACCCAGTACTTC

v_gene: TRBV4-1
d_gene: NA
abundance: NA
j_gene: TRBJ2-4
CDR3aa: CASSQSADVMLYF
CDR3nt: TGCGCCAGCAGCCAATCAGCGGACGTAATGTTGTACTTC

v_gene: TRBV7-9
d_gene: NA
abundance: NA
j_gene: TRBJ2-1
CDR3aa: CASRSKLSDNEQFF
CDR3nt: TGTGCCAGCCGGTCGAAGTTGTCCGACAATGAGCAGTTCTTC

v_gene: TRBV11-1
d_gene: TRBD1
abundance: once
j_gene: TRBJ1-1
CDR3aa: CASSPERGRTEAFF
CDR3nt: TGTGCCAGCTCACCGGAGAGGGGGCGGACTGAAGCTTTCTTT

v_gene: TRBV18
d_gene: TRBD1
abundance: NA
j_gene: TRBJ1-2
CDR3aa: CASSIPTGQGGYTF
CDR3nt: TGTGCCAGCTCAATACCGACAGGGCAGGGTGGCTACACCTTC

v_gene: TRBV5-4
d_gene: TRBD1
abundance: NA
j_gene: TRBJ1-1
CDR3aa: CASSLPRGPRTEAFF
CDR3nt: TGTGCCAGCAGCTTGCCCAGGGGGCCAAGAACTGAAGCTTTCTTT

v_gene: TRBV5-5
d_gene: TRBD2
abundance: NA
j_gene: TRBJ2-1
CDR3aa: CASSPLAGVGNEQFF
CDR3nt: TGTGCCAGCAGCCCCCTAGCGGGAGTTGGCAATGAGCAGTTCTTC

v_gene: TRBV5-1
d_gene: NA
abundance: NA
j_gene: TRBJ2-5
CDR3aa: CASSFQGRLETQYF
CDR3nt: TGCGCCAGCAGCTTTCAGGGACGCCTAGAGACCCAGTACTTC

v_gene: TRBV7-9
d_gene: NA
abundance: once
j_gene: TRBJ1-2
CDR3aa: CASSRSSVNYGYTF
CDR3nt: TGTGCCAGCAGCCGGAGCTCGGTGAACTATGGCTACACCTTC

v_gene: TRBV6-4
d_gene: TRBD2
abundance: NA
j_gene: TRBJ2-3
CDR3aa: CASSQSGSGTDTQYF
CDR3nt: TGTGCCAGCAGCCAAAGCGGGAGTGGCACAGATACGCAGTATTTT

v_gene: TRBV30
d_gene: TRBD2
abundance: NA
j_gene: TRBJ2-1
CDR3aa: CAWTTSTEQFF
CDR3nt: TGTGCCTGGACGACTAGCACTGAGCAGTTCTTC

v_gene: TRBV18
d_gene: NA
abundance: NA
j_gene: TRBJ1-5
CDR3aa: CASSPGTESNQPQHF
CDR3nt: TGTGCCAGCTCACCCGGGACCGAGAGCAATCAGCCCCAGCATTTT

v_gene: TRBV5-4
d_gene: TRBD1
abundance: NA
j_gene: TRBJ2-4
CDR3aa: CASSLGGQLGKNIQYF
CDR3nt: TGTGCCAGCAGCTTGGGGGGACAGTTGGGAAAAAACATTCAGTACTTC

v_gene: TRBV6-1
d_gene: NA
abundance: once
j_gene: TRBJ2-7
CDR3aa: CASTRGDSYEQYF
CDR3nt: TGTGCCAGCACACGCGGGGACTCCTACGAGCAGTACTTC

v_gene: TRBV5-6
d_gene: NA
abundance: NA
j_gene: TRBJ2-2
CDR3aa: CASSPGVGENTGELFF
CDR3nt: TGTGCCAGCAGCCCTGGGGTGGGGGAGAACACCGGGGAGCTGTTTTTT

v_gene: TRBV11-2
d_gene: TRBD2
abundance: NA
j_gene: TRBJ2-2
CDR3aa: CASSLRAGGPELFF
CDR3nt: TGTGCCAGCAGCTTGAGGGCGGGAGGGCCGGAGCTGTTTTTT

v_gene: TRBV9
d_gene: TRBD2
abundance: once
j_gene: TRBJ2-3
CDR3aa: CASSVATSVTDTQYF
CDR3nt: TGTGCCAGCAGCGTAGCTACTAGCGTCACAGATACGCAGTATTTT